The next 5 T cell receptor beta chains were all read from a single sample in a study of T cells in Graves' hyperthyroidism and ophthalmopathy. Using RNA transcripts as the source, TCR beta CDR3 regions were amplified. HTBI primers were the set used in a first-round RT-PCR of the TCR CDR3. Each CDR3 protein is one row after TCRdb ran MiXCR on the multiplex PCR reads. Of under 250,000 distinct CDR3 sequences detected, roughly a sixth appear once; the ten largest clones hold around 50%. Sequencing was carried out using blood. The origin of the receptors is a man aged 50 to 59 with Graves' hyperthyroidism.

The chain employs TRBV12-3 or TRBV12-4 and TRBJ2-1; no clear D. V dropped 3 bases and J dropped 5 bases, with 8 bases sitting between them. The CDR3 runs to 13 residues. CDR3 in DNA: TGTGCCAGCAGTTTTGGACCCCACAATGAGCAGTTCTTC. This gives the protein CASSFGPHNEQFF.

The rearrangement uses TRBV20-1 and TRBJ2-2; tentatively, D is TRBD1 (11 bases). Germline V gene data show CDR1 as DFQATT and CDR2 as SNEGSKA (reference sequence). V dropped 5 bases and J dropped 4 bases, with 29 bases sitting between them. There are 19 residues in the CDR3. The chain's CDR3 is CSAWDRGVLAGVSTGELFF. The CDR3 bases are TGCAGTGCTTGGGACAGGGGGGTGCTAGCGGGAGTCAGCACCGGGGAGCTGTTTTTT.

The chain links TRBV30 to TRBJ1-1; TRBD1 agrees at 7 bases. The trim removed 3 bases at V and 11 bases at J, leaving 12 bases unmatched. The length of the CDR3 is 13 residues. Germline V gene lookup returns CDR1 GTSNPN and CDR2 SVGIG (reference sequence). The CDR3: CAWRKTGTLGAFF. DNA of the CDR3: TGTGCCTGGAGAAAGACAGGGACCCTGGGGGCTTTCTTT.

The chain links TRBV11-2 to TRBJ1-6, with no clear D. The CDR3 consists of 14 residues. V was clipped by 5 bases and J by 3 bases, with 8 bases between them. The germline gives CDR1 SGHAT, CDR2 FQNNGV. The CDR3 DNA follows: TGTGCCAGCAGCCCTTCTGACTATAATTCACCCCTCCACTTT. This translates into CASSPSDYNSPLHF.

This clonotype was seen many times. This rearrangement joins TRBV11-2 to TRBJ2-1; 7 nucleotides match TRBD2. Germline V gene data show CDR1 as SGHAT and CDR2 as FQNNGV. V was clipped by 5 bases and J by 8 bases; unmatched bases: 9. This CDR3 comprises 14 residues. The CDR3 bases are TGTGCCAGCAGCGCCAACACTCGGGGGGATGAGCAGTTCTTC. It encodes CASSANTRGDEQFF.